The subject of this entry is one T cell receptor (beta chain). No antigen is known for it. This table comes from immunoSEQ multiplex PCR, and its TCRdb copy is limited to in-frame clones, with some not included. Found here are roughly 2,300,000 clones, around 90% of them singletons; the top ten hold approximately 0.39%. The data originate from a study of shared clonotypes between healthy human individuals. All donors qualified as healthy HIV-negative adults and had experienced no recent acute infections or vaccinations. It was into CD45RA+ naive and CD45RA-negative memory subsets that the CD4+ cells were split. The germline V and J ends were trimmed by 4 bases and 1 base, with 14 bases remaining between them. The CDR3 is 16 residues long. Germline V gene data show CDR1 as MNHEY and CDR2 as SVGAGI. Study-wide points: Deeper or shallower sequencing was expected to change how clonotypes are shared among donors. Non-shared clonotypes were found to have lower generation probabilities than the clonotypes that were shared by all four of the sorted-subset donors.

The sequence was obtained from a man aged 18 to 29 in good health. Some clones in this sample may be carry-over from other donors' samples. The gene calls are TRBV6-5 and TRBJ1-5; D gene ambiguous. Sample: naive CD4+ T cells from PBMCs. The subset was: CD45RA+ positively selected. The CDR3 spells CASSLGSLYSNQPQHF. CDR3 in DNA: TGTGCCAGCAGTTTGGGTAGTCTTTACAGCAATCAGCCCCAGCATTTT.